This T cell receptor (beta chain) was documented in a study of blood T cell repertoires in COVID-19. Turning to the study itself: COVID-19 samples, acute and convalescent, were from the United States, Italy and Spain. PBMCs, B-cell-depleted T cells, or T cells provided the cDNA or gDNA that made up the material.

V dropped 2 bases and J dropped 6; count of bases not matched to a gene: 2. The length of the CDR3 is 13 residues. Germline CDR1 reads MNHNY; CDR2 reads SVGAGI (reference sequence). Study processing details: It was from reference gene primer amplification that nucleated cell counts were estimated. Clones were sequenced by immunoSEQ multiplex PCR, and TCRdb holds only the in-frame ones, with some missing. V and J calls and clone size are as listed in that table; D and trimming were resolved from the DNA. Seen here are about 20,000 clones, 80% to 90% observed once, and the top ten hold under 4%. The V call is TRBV6-6, the J call TRBJ2-3; TRBD2 matches 7 bases. Sequenced: peripheral blood. This clonotype was obtained from a human donor in a cohort sampled during active COVID-19. CDR3 protein: CASSYRGGDTQYF. The CDR3 nucleotides read TGTGCCAGCAGTTACAGGGGAGGGGATACGCAGTATTTT.